Following are 5 T cell receptor beta chains from one sample sequenced in a study of cytomegalovirus exposure and HLA in healthy donors (TCRdb year 2017). Library preparation employed the immunoSEQ multiplex PCR assay. The multiplex PCR relied on a mix of 60 forward primers for TCR Vbeta segments and 13 reverse primers for TCR Jbeta segments. TCRdb mirrors the immuneACCESS table, restricted to in-frame sequences. Some clones are absent from its copies; in checked studies, under half trace to an unresolved V gene, and the reason for the others is unknown. The sample records roughly 87,000 clones, around 75% of which are singletons. Together, the top ten hold roughly 15% of the sample. The sample consisted of PBMCs. The receptors derive from a middle-aged woman in good health and CMV-seropositive.

The J gene is TRBJ2-3, the V gene TRBV7-2, with D tentatively TRBD2 (6 bases). The CDR3 has 11 amino acids. V dropped 5 bases and J dropped 8 bases, with 8 bases sitting between them. The germline gives CDR1 SGHTA, CDR2 FQGNSA. The CDR3 sequence is CASSPRGTQYF. For the CDR3, the DNA is TGTGCCAGCAGCCCGCGGGGTACGCAGTATTTT.

This clone is a singleton in its sample. The rearrangement joins TRBV5-1 to TRBJ2-3; tentative D call: TRBD2 (7 bases). Germline CDR1 and CDR2: SGHRS and YFSETQ. The length of the CDR3 is 15 residues. Trimming shortened V by 0 bases and J by 1 base, and 9 bases separated the two germline ends. CDR3 sequence reads: CASSLGGGGTDTQYF. CDR3 DNA: TGCGCCAGCAGCTTGGGGGGGGGCGGCACAGATACGCAGTATTTT. Full variable domain (remainder filled in from reference TRBV5-1 and TRBJ2-3): KAGVTQTPRYLIKTRGQQVTLSCSPISGHRSVSWYQQTPGQGLQFLFEYFSETQRNKGNFPGRFSGRQFSNSRSEMNVSTLELGDSALYLCASSLGGGGTDTQYFGPGTRLTVL.

The gene calls are TRBV7-8 and TRBJ2-7; no clear D. The CDR3 contains 13 residues. Germline V gene sequence: CDR1 SGHVS, CDR2 FQNEAQ. Trimming stripped 4 bases from V and 5 bases from J, with 12 bases between. CDR3 residues: CASSSSLGNEQYF. The DNA of the CDR3 is TGTGCCAGCAGCTCCTCCTTGGGCAACGAGCAGTACTTC.

As regards this clone: The sample has other DNA sequences that encode this CDR3 too. The chain couples TRBV9 to TRBJ2-7; TRBD1 aligns across 7 bases. Germline V gene data show CDR1 as SGDLS and CDR2 as YYNGEE. The CDR3 has 14 residues. V lost 2 bases, J lost 1 base, and 3 bases stayed unmatched. The CDR3 DNA follows: TGTGCCAGCAGCGTCGGACAGGCGTCCTACGAGCAGTACTTC. It translates to CASSVGQASYEQYF.

The chain joins TRBV20-1 to TRBJ2-5; a possible D gene is TRBD2 (6 bases). The germline V and J ends were trimmed by 6 bases and 6 bases, with 11 bases remaining between them. Germline assignment: CDR1 DFQATT and CDR2 SNEGSKA (reference sequence). CDR3 size: 11 residues. This CDR3 reads CSARDSQTQYF. In DNA, the CDR3 is TGCAGTGCCAGGGACTCCCAGACCCAGTACTTC.